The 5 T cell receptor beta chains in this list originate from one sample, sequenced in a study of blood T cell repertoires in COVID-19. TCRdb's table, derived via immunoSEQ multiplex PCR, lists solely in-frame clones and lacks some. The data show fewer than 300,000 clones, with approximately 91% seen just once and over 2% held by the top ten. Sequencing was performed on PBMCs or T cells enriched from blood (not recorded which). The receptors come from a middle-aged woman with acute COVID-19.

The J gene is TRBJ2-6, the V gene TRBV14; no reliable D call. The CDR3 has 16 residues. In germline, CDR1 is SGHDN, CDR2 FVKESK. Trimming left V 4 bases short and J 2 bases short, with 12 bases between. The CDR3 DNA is TGTGCCAGCAGCCCTGACCAGCGTCCTGGGGCCAACGTCCTGACTTTC. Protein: CASSPDQRPGANVLTF.

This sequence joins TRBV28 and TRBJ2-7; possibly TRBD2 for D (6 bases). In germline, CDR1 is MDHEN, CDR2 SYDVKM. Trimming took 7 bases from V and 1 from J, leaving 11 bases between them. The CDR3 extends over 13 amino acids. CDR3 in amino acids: CASNTGESYEQYF. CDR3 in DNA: TGTGCCAGCAATACGGGGGAGTCCTACGAGCAGTACTTC.

The DNA of the CDR3 is TGTGCCAGCAGCTTAACTTCGGGACTAGGATCCTACAATGAGCAGTTCTTC. Its translation: CASSLTSGLGSYNEQFF. The J gene is TRBJ2-1, the V gene TRBV7-2; TRBD2 aligns across 8 bases. The CDR3 runs to 17 residues. Trimming removed 2 bases from V and 1 base from J; junction bases left unmatched: 7. The germline gives CDR1 SGHTA, CDR2 FQGNSA. Looking up the rest from reference TRBV7-2 and TRBJ2-1 gives the full variable domain: GAGVSQSPSNKVTEKGKDVELRCDPISGHTALYWYRQSLGQGLEFLIYFQGNSAPDKSGLPSDRFSAERTGGSVSTLTIQRTQQEDSAVYLCASSLTSGLGSYNEQFFGPGTRLTVL.

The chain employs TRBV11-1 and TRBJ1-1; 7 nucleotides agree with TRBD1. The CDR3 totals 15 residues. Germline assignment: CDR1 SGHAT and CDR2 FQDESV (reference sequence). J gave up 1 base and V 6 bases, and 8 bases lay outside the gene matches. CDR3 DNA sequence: TGTGCCAGCAGAACTAGCGGGACAGCGAACACTGAAGCTTTCTTT. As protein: CASRTSGTANTEAFF. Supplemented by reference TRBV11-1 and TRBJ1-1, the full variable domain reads EAEVAQSPRYKITEKSQAVAFWCDPISGHATLYWYRQILGQGPELLVQFQDESVVDDSQLPKDRFSAERLKGVDSTLKIQPAELGDSAMYLCASRTSGTANTEAFFGQGTRLTVV.

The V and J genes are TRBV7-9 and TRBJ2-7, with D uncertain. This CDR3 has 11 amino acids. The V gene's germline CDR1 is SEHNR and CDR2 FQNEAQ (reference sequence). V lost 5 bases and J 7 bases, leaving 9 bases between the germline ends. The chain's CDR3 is CASSPQREQYF. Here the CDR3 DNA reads TGTGCCAGCAGCCCTCAACGGGAGCAGTACTTC.